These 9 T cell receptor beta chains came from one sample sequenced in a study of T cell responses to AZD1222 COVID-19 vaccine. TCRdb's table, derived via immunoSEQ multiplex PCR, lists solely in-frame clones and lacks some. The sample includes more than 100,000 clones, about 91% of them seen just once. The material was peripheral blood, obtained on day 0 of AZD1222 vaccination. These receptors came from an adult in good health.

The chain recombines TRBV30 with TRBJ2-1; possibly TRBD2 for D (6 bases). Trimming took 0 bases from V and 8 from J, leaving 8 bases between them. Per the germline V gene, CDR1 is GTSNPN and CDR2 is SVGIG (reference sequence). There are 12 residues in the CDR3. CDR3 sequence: CAWSVTGDEQFF. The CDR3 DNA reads TGTGCCTGGAGTGTAACGGGAGATGAGCAGTTCTTC.

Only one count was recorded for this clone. CDR3 DNA: TGTGCCAGCAGTTACGCCGGTAGCAGGAGGAACACTGAAGCTTTCTTT. Translating gives CASSYAGSRRNTEAFF. The chain links TRBV6-2 or TRBV6-3 to TRBJ1-1; no clear D. CDR1 is MNHEY and CDR2 is SVGEGT in the germline V gene. The CDR3 has 16 amino acids. Trimming cost V 2 bases and J 1 base, with 14 bases left between them.

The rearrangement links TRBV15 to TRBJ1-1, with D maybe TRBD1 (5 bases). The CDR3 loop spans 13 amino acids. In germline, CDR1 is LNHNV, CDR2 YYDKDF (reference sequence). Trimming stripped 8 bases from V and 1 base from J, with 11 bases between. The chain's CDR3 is CATSGRGNTEAFF. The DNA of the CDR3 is TGTGCCACCTCGGGGAGGGGGAACACTGAAGCTTTCTTT. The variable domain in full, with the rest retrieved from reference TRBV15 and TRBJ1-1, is DAMVIQNPRYQVTQFGKPVTLSCSQTLNHNVMYWYQQKSSQAPKLLFHYYDKDFNNEADTPDNFQSRRPNTSFCFLDIRSPGLGDTAMYLCATSGRGNTEAFFGQGTRLTVV.

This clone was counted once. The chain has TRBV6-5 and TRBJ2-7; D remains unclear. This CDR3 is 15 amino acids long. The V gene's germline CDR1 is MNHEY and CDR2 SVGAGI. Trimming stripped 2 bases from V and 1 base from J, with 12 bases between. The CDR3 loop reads CASSYGHDPSYEQYF. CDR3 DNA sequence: TGTGCCAGCAGTTACGGTCACGACCCTTCCTACGAGCAGTACTTC.

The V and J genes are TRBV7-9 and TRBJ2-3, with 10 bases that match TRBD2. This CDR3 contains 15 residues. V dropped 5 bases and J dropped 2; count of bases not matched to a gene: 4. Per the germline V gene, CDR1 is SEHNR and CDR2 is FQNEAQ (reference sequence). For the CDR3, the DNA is TGTGCCAGCAGCCAAGGACTAGCGGACACAGATACGCAGTATTTT. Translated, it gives CASSQGLADTDTQYF. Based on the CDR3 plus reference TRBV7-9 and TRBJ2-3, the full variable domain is DTGVSQNPRHKITKRGQNVTFRCDPISEHNRLYWYRQTLGQGPEFLTYFQNEAQLEKSRLLSDRFSAERPKGSFSTLEIQRTEQGDSAMYLCASSQGLADTDTQYFGPGTRLTVL.

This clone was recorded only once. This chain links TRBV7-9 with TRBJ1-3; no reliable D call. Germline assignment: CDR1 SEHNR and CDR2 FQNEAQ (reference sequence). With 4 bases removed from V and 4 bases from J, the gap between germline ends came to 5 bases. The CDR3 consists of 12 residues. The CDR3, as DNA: TGTGCCAGCAGCTCACAGGGAAACACCATATATTTT. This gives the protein CASSSQGNTIYF.

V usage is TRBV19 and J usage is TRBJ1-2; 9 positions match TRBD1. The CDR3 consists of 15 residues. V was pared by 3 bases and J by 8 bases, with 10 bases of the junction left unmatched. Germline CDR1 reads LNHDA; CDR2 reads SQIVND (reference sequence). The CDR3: CASSITGGVFGGYTF. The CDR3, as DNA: TGTGCCAGTAGTATCACAGGGGGCGTCTTTGGCGGCTACACCTTC.

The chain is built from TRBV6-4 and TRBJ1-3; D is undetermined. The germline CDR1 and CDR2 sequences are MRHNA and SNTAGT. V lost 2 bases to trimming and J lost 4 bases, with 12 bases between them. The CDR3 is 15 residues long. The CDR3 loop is CASSDVEGAGNTIYF. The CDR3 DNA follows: TGTGCCAGCAGTGACGTTGAGGGAGCGGGAAACACCATATATTTT.

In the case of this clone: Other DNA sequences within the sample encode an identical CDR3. CDR3 sequence: CASRGGSNQPQHF. CDR3 bases: TGTGCCAGCAGGGGGGGTAGCAATCAGCCCCAGCATTTT. The rearrangement uses TRBV28 and TRBJ1-5, with D possibly TRBD1 on 5 matching bases. CDR3 length: 13 residues. Germline V gives CDR1 MDHEN, CDR2 SYDVKM. Trimming shortened V by 6 bases and J by 0 bases, and 6 bases separated the two germline ends. The full variable domain, completed using reference TRBV28 and TRBJ1-5, is DVKVTQSSRYLVKRTGEKVFLECVQDMDHENMFWYRQDPGLGLRLIYFSYDVKMKEKGDIPEGYSVSREKKERFSLILESASTNQTSMYLCASRGGSNQPQHFGDGTRLSIL.